The 27 T cell receptor beta chains reported below all come from one sample, sequenced in a study of T cells expressing NK-cell markers. Following a re-call of the 5' RACE reads, TCRdb has one entry per CDR3 protein and lacks DNA. The sample's table shows hundreds of thousands of distinct CDR3 sequences. Source material: blood T cells: a sorted CD56 or NKG2C T cell subset, CD4+ or CD8+ T cells, or bulk PBMC T cells (not recorded which). These receptors all stem from a woman between 18 and 69 years old in good health.

The chain is built from TRBV12-3 or TRBV12-4 and TRBJ2-7; TCRdb picks TRBD2, but there is no DNA to check that call. This CDR3 is 16 amino acids long. The CDR3 reads CASSSGRQGSLYEQYF.

The rearrangement uses TRBV7-2 and TRBJ1-1. This CDR3 contains 13 residues. Germline V CDR1 and CDR2: SGHTA, FQGNSA. The CDR3 protein is CASSSYLNTEAFF.

This chain connects TRBV11-2 to TRBJ2-3; TCRdb selects TRBD1, and the lack of DNA leaves this call unchecked. The CDR3 is made up of 14 amino acids. From germline, CDR1 is SGHAT and CDR2 FQNNGV. CDR3 residues: CASSLDTGYSRAYF.

The genes are TRBV20-1 and TRBJ1-1; with no DNA, the TCRdb D assignment of TRBD1 cannot be verified. Germline CDR1 is DFQATT and CDR2 is SNEGSKA (reference sequence). This CDR3 has 14 amino acids. CDR3 protein: CSARDSGLKTEAFF.

The rearrangement joins TRBV29-1 to TRBJ2-1; absent DNA, TCRdb's TRBD1 call cannot be checked. The CDR3 is made up of 14 amino acids. The germline V gene has CDR1 SQVTM and CDR2 ANQGSEA. The CDR3 protein is CSVEGQGINNEQFF.

This CDR3 is CASRWQMNTGELFF. The chain uses TRBV5-1 and TRBJ2-2. The CDR3 sequence is 14 residues long. Germline V lookup: CDR1 SGHRS, CDR2 YFSETQ.

The chain carries TRBV5-1 and TRBJ2-3; TCRdb indicates TRBD1, and absent DNA this call remains unverified. CDR1 is SGHRS and CDR2 is YFSETQ in the germline V gene. This CDR3 is 15 amino acids long. The chain's CDR3 is CASSLRGSITDTQYF.

The chain joins TRBV29-1 to TRBJ2-7; TCRdb gives TRBD1 as the D gene, but with no DNA this cannot be confirmed. The CDR3 covers 15 residues. Germline CDR1 is SQVTM and CDR2 is ANQGSEA. CDR3 protein: CSVSGFGGGTYEQYF.

The rearrangement uses TRBV7-8 and TRBJ2-2; TCRdb gives TRBD2 as the D gene, but with no DNA this cannot be confirmed. From germline, CDR1 is SGHVS and CDR2 FQNEAQ. The CDR3 runs to 17 residues. The CDR3 is CASSQGQGLAVVGELFF.

The chain links TRBV19 to TRBJ2-7; without DNA, the TCRdb call of TRBD2 cannot be checked. The V gene's germline CDR1 is LNHDA and CDR2 SQIVND (reference sequence). This CDR3 has 16 residues. The CDR3 spells CASSKAGTSSSYEQYF.

The rearrangement links TRBV7-8 to TRBJ2-7. The length of the CDR3 is 15 residues. Germline values: CDR1 SGHVS, CDR2 FQNEAQ. CDR3 in amino acids: CASSLGNPTPYEQYF.

The rearrangement uses TRBV23-1 and TRBJ2-1; the TCRdb call, TRBD2, lacks DNA for checking. TRBV23-1 is an open reading frame, and its role is uncertain. CDR3 size: 18 residues. The chain's CDR3 is CASSQSILRGRAGNEQFF.

This chain uses TRBV24-1 with TRBJ2-1; TCRdb's assignment of TRBD1 cannot be checked, as there is no DNA. The CDR3 is 15 amino acids. Germline V gene data show CDR1 as KGHDR and CDR2 as SFDVKD. The CDR3 sequence: CATSDPGAGPNEQFF.

This rearrangement joins TRBV20-1 to TRBJ2-3; checking the TCRdb D call of TRBD2 is not possible without DNA. Germline V gene sequence: CDR1 DFQATT, CDR2 SNEGSKA (reference sequence). The CDR3 extends over 15 amino acids. The CDR3: CSVTLRAGWSDTQYF.

This chain connects TRBV7-2 to TRBJ2-7; TCRdb indicates TRBD2, and absent DNA this call remains unverified. CDR3 length: 15 amino acids. Germline assignment: CDR1 SGHTA and CDR2 FQGNSA. CDR3: CASSSPHGGTYEQYF.

The chain couples TRBV5-1 to TRBJ1-2; without DNA, the TCRdb call of TRBD1 cannot be checked. The CDR3 has 15 amino acids. Per germline, CDR1 SGHRS and CDR2 YFSETQ. CDR3 amino acids: CASSLAVDRAYGYTF.

This chain connects TRBV11-2 to TRBJ2-4; the TCRdb call, TRBD1, lacks DNA for checking. This CDR3 region has 15 residues. The germline V gene encodes CDR1 SGHAT and CDR2 FQNNGV. CDR3: CASSLFGTEKNIQYF. Using reference TRBV11-2 and TRBJ2-4 for the parts outside the CDR3, the full variable domain is EAGVAQSPRYKIIEKRQSVAFWCNPISGHATLYWYQQILGQGPKLLIQFQNNGVVDDSQLPKDRFSAERLKGVDSTLKIQPAKLEDSAVYLCASSLFGTEKNIQYFGAGTRLSVL.

This sequence joins TRBV20-1 and TRBJ2-5; the D gene TCRdb calls, TRBD1, cannot be checked with no DNA. Germline values: CDR1 DFQATT, CDR2 SNEGSKA (reference sequence). The CDR3 extends over 14 amino acids. CDR3 sequence reads: CSAQRAGGMETQYF.

The chain links TRBV30 to TRBJ1-3. The CDR3 totals 13 residues. CDR1 GTSNPN and CDR2 SVGIG come from the germline V gene (reference sequence). The CDR3 here is CAWSVASGNTIYF. The whole variable domain, filled in from reference TRBV30 and TRBJ1-3, reads SQTIHQWPATLVQPVGSPLSLECTVEGTSNPNLYWYRQAAGRGLQLLFYSVGIGQISSEVPQNLSASRPQDRQFILSSKKLLLSDSGFYLCAWSVASGNTIYFGEGSWLTVV.

The V gene is TRBV4-2, the J gene TRBJ2-1; no DNA is available, so the TRBD2 call from TCRdb remains unchecked. The CDR3 sequence is 17 residues long. CDR1 and CDR2 (germline): LGHNA, YNFKEQ. CDR3 sequence reads: CASSAAHRGGGHNEQFF.

The CDR3 sequence is CASSVVVETQYF. The chain is built from TRBV12-3 or TRBV12-4 and TRBJ2-5. The CDR3 is 12 amino acids.

This chain joins TRBV20-1 and TRBJ1-5; TCRdb selects TRBD1, and the lack of DNA leaves this call unchecked. The CDR3 has 15 amino acids. Germline CDR1 and CDR2: DFQATT and SNEGSKA (reference sequence). This chain's CDR3 is CSARATGGGNQPQHF.

The V call is TRBV12-3 or TRBV12-4, the J call TRBJ2-1; TCRdb's D gene call, TRBD2, goes unchecked for lack of DNA. The CDR3 length is 15 residues. CDR3 protein: CASSFGLAGAGEQFF.

The chain joins TRBV19 to TRBJ2-6. This CDR3 region has 14 residues. Germline CDR1 reads LNHDA; CDR2 reads SQIVND (reference sequence). Here the CDR3 reads CAIKDNSGANVLTF.

V and J are TRBV29-1 and TRBJ2-1. The CDR3 consists of 14 residues. Germline lookup yields CDR1 SQVTM and CDR2 ANQGSEA. CDR3 loop: CSVAGVSSYNEQFF.

The CDR3 reads CASSPDMKEVPQHF. The gene calls are TRBV4-3 and TRBJ1-5; as DNA is missing, the TRBD1 call by TCRdb cannot be tested. Germline V lookup: CDR1 LGHNA, CDR2 YSLEER. The CDR3 extends over 14 amino acids.

V and J are TRBV7-2 and TRBJ2-5; TCRdb calls TRBD2, which cannot be checked without DNA. The V gene's germline CDR1 is SGHTA and CDR2 FQGNSA. This CDR3 is 14 amino acids long. The CDR3: CASSLGLARETQYF.